This passage covers 5 T cell receptor beta chains from one sample sequenced in a study of blood T cell repertoires in COVID-19. TCRdb's copy holds only in-frame clones and misses some; the assay was immunoSEQ multiplex PCR. Altogether about 220,000 clones are present, under 90% being singletons, with the ten largest covering 4.8%. The sample was PBMCs or T cells enriched from blood (not recorded which). The receptor source for this set is a woman aged 45-60 years who had been exposed to COVID-19.

The chain couples TRBV5-4 to TRBJ2-5; 13 positions match TRBD2. The CDR3 runs 15 residues. Germline V gives CDR1 SGHNT, CDR2 YYREEE (reference sequence). V shed 5 bases and J 5 bases; nucleotides not matched to a gene: 6. The DNA for the CDR3 is TGTGCCAGCAGGAAACTAGCGGGGGGGGCGGAGACCCAGTACTTC. Its protein is CASRKLAGGAETQYF.

The chain uses TRBV11-2 and TRBJ2-3, with TRBD1 matching 7 bases. V lost 5 bases and J lost 4; bases outside the gene matches: 6. Germline values: CDR1 SGHAT, CDR2 FQNNGV. The CDR3 has 14 residues. CDR3 residues: CASSRGRRSDTQYF. In nucleotides, the CDR3 is TGTGCCAGCAGCAGGGGGCGGCGTTCAGATACGCAGTATTTT.

The chain carries TRBV11-2 and TRBJ2-2; the match to TRBD2 covers 9 bases. CDR1 and CDR2 from the germline V gene are SGHAT and FQNNGV. This CDR3 comprises 16 residues. V dropped 2 bases and J dropped 5; count of bases not matched to a gene: 6. CDR3 sequence: CASSLPAGGLTGELFF. The DNA of the CDR3 is TGTGCCAGCAGCTTACCGGCGGGGGGGCTAACCGGGGAGCTGTTTTTT.

J is TRBJ1-2 and V is TRBV19, with D tentatively TRBD1 (6 bases). The germline V and J ends were trimmed by 2 bases and 4 bases, with 11 bases remaining between them. CDR3 length: 14 residues. Germline CDR1 LNHDA, CDR2 SQIVND (reference sequence). CDR3 sequence: CASSIRRGGYGYTF. CDR3 coding DNA: TGTGCCAGTAGTATAAGACGAGGGGGCTATGGCTACACCTTC.

This rearrangement joins TRBV7-9 to TRBJ2-2; possible D gene TRBD1, 5 bases. Trimming left V 5 bases short and J 1 base short, with 14 bases between. The CDR3 consists of 16 residues. From germline, CDR1 is SEHNR and CDR2 FQNEAQ (reference sequence). The CDR3 loop is CASSRIGAGNTGELFF. CDR3 DNA sequence: TGTGCCAGCAGCCGGATTGGGGCAGGGAACACCGGGGAGCTGTTTTTT.